These 10 T cell receptor beta chains came from one sample sequenced in a study of T cell responses to AZD1222 COVID-19 vaccine. TCRdb's table, derived via immunoSEQ multiplex PCR, lists solely in-frame clones and lacks some. In the table there are around 100,000 clones, more than 75% of which are singletons. Here the sequenced sample was peripheral blood, taken on day 0 of AZD1222 vaccination. All receptors come from an adult in good health.

This chain connects TRBV5-1 to TRBJ2-2; 10 bases are a match to TRBD1. Germline-derived CDR1 and CDR2 are SGHRS and YFSETQ. V shed 3 bases, J shed 3 bases, and the junction held 5 bases outside the gene matches. The CDR3 has 16 residues. For the CDR3, the DNA is TGCGCCAGCAGCTACGGGACAGGGGAGGACACCGGGGAGCTGTTTTTT. It specifies CASSYGTGEDTGELFF.

The CDR3 bases are TGCAGTGCTAGTGATGGAACAGGGTCTGTTCAGCCCCAGCATTTT. This translates into CSASDGTGSVQPQHF. The V call is TRBV20-1, the J call TRBJ1-5, with D possibly matching TRBD1 (6 bases). The V gene lost 3 bases and the J gene lost 6 bases, with 18 bases spanning the gap. CDR1 and CDR2 (germline): DFQATT, SNEGSKA (reference sequence). The CDR3 is 15 amino acids.

CDR3 bases: TGCGCCAGCAGCCATCGAGGGGAGATAAATGAGCAGTTCTTC. This codes for CASSHRGEINEQFF. This rearrangement joins TRBV4-1 to TRBJ2-1; the D gene could be TRBD1 or TRBD2 (5 bases each). Germline CDR1 and CDR2: MGHRA and YSYEKL. V dropped 3 bases and J dropped 7 bases, with 13 bases sitting between them. The CDR3 length is 14 residues.

This rearrangement joins TRBV10-3 to TRBJ1-2, with no clear D. This CDR3 is 16 amino acids long. V was pared by 0 bases and J by 2 bases, with 13 bases between. The germline V gene encodes CDR1 ENHRY and CDR2 SYGVKD. Here the CDR3 reads CAISESPRPSNYGYTF. The CDR3 nucleotides are TGTGCCATCAGTGAGTCGCCTCGGCCGTCCAACTATGGCTACACCTTC.

Only one count was recorded for this clone. The chain joins TRBV6-5 to TRBJ2-5; D may be TRBD1 (5 bases). The germline V gene has CDR1 MNHEY and CDR2 SVGAGI. Trimming removed 6 bases from V and 9 bases from J, with 17 bases in between. The CDR3 sequence is 13 residues long. CDR3 DNA sequence: TGTGCCAGCAGAAGAAGTACCAGGGTACCCCAGTACTTC. Translation: CASRRSTRVPQYF.

This chain joins TRBV3-1 (or the pseudogene TRBV3-2) and TRBJ2-3; 7 bases agree with TRBD2. This CDR3 contains 18 residues. J lost 3 bases, V lost 1 base, and 13 bases had no gene match. Germline-derived CDR1 and CDR2 are LGHDT and YNNKEL (reference sequence). The CDR3 loop reads CASSQGPFAGEGTDTQYF. CDR3 nucleotide sequence: TGTGCCAGCAGCCAAGGCCCTTTTGCGGGAGAGGGAACAGATACGCAGTATTTT.

This chain joins TRBV6-5 and TRBJ1-5; D gene unclear. This CDR3 has 15 amino acids. Trimming took 3 bases from V and 5 from J, leaving 14 bases between them. The germline gives CDR1 MNHEY, CDR2 SVGAGI. CDR3 nucleotide sequence: TGTGCCAGCAGTTATTCAAGGGAGCGGGATCAGCCCCAGCATTTT. This codes for CASSYSRERDQPQHF.

The chain has TRBV7-9 and TRBJ2-7; possibly TRBD1 or TRBD2 for D (5 bases each). Germline V lookup: CDR1 SEHNR, CDR2 FQNEAQ (reference sequence). The CDR3 totals 14 residues. V was shortened by 3 bases and J by 3 bases, with 12 bases between the two germline ends. The CDR3 coding sequence is TGTGCCAGCAGCTTCGGGACGGCACACTACGAGCAGTACTTC. It is translated as CASSFGTAHYEQYF.

V usage is TRBV27 and J usage is TRBJ2-3, with 7 nucleotides matching TRBD1. The junction had 11 bases not matched to a gene; V was cut back by 6 bases and J by 5 bases. The germline CDR1 and CDR2 sequences are MNHEY and SMNVEV (reference sequence). The CDR3 length is 15 residues. As DNA, the CDR3 is TGTGCCAGCAGCCGGACAGGTAACGGCCGAGATACGCAGTATTTT. As protein: CASSRTGNGRDTQYF.

CDR3 coding DNA: TGTGCCAGCAGCTGGGGGGTGGGTTACAGGGAGACCTACGAGCAGTACTTC. Residues: CASSWGVGYRETYEQYF. This chain uses TRBV11-2 with TRBJ2-7; D might be TRBD1 or TRBD2, each matching 6 bases. Trimming took off 4 bases at V and 2 bases at J, with 21 bases between the two ends. This CDR3 has 17 residues. Germline V gene lookup returns CDR1 SGHAT and CDR2 FQNNGV.